This TCR beta chain emerged from a study of cytotoxic CD8 clonotypes in ibrutinib-treated CLL. Study context: Response samples were obtained once patients had received a median about 11 months of treatment, range 6 to 36.

The method was immunoSEQ multiplex PCR; TCRdb's version includes in-frame clones alone and lacks a portion of them. The table lists around 27,000 clones, 65% to 70% of them singletons, with 51% in the top ten. About this clone itself: What it binds is not known.

Study results and limitations: Sampling times (in sustained-remission versus progressing patients) were not the same.

The starting material was PBMCs, obtained at disease progression, from a patient treated with ibrutinib. This sequence originates from a human donor with chronic lymphocytic leukemia.

The CDR3: CASSRFPGAQRSNEKLFF. As DNA, the CDR3 is TGTGCCAGCAGCAGATTCCCCGGGGCCCAACGTTCGAATGAAAAACTGTTTTTT. This chain joins TRBV5-4 and TRBJ1-4, with D perhaps matching TRBD1 (5 bases). V shed 4 bases and J shed 5 bases, with 24 bases lying between them. CDR1 and CDR2 (germline): SGHNT, YYREEE (reference sequence). This CDR3 has 18 residues.